This T cell receptor (beta chain) was retrieved from a study of T cell changes during pregnancy in multiple sclerosis. This clone has only a few counts. The method was immunoSEQ multiplex PCR; TCRdb's version includes in-frame clones alone and lacks a portion of them. Here the sample spans approximately 23,000 clones, roughly nine tenths being singletons. Germline V gives CDR1 MDHEN, CDR2 SYDVKM. V was clipped by 5 bases and J by 4 bases, with 14 bases between them. The CDR3 loop spans 14 amino acids. V and J are TRBV28 and TRBJ2-5; no reliable D call. This receptor was obtained from a female donor in good health, enrolled as a control in a pregnancy study. Sequencing was performed on CD4+ T cells from peripheral blood mononuclear cells, taken in the third trimester of pregnancy. Here the CDR3 reads CASSPGGMRETQYF. CDR3 nucleotide sequence: TGTGCCAGCAGTCCTGGTGGTATGCGAGAGACCCAGTACTTC.